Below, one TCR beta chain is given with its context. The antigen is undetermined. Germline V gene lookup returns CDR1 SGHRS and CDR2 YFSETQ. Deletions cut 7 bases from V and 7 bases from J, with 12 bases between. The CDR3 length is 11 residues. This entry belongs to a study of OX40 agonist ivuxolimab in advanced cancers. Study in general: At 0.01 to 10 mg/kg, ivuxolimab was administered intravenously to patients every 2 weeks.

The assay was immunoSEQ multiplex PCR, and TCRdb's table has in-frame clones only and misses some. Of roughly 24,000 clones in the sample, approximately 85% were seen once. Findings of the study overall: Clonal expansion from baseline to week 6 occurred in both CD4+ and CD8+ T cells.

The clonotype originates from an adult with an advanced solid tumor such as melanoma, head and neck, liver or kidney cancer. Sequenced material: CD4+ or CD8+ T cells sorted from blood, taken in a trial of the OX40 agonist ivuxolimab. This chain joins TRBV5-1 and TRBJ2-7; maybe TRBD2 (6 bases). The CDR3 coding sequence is TGCGCCAGCCCCGGGGGTTTGGAGCAGTACTTC. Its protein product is CASPGGLEQYF.